This T cell receptor (beta chain) was recorded in a study of response to subunit inactivated influenza vaccine. Notes on the study in general: There was a suggestion from the authors that each seasonal influenza vaccination recruits few new T cells.

Of note for this clonotype: Its cognate antigen is unknown.

A single record per CDR3 protein comes from TCRdb applying MiXCR to the RT-PCR reads. This repertoire shows about 830,000 distinct CDR3 sequences, about a fifth found once; its top ten account for about a tenth. This CDR3 has 14 amino acids. After removal of 2 bases from V and 2 bases from J, the junction contained 2 bases not matched to a gene. Per the germline V gene, CDR1 is MGHRA and CDR2 is YSYEKL. The sequence came from a man aged 50-59 years who received an inactivated influenza vaccine. This chain uses TRBV4-1 with TRBJ1-2, with 7 bases fitting TRBD1. This specimen consisted of PBMCs from blood, obtained approximately 5 days after vaccination. The CDR3 DNA reads as TGCGCCAGCAGCCAAACGGGACAGAACTATGGCTACACCTTC. Translated: CASSQTGQNYGYTF.